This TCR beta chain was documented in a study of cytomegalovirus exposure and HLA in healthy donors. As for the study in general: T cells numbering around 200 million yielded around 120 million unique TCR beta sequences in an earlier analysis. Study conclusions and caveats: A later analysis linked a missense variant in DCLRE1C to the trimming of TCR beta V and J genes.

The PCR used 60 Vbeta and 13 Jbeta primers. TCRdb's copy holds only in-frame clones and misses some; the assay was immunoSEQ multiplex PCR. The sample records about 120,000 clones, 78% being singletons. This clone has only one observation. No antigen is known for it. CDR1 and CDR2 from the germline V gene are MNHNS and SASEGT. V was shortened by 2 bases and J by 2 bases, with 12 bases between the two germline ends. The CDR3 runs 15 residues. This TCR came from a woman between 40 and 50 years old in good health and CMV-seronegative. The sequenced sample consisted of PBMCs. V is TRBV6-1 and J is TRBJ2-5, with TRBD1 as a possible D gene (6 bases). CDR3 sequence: CASSEYPTGQETQYF. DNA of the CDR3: TGTGCCAGCAGTGAATACCCCACAGGGCAAGAGACCCAGTACTTC.